The clone carrying this T cell receptor (beta chain) has a count of ten or more. Germline V gene lookup returns CDR1 SGHVS and CDR2 FQNEAQ. The CDR3 extends over 16 amino acids. V was clipped by 1 base and J by 7 bases, with 19 bases between them. The data are from a study of patients and donors after allogeneic stem cell transplantation. TCRdb re-analysed the RT-PCR reads in MiXCR, keeping a single row per CDR3 protein. The sample lists about 87,000 distinct CDR3 sequences, 5% seen once, with roughly 2.5% in the top ten. The TCR sequence derives from a human donor who was either an allogeneic HSCT recipient or a stem cell or donor lymphocyte infusion donor (not recorded which). It is not recorded whose cells these are; they may come from a transplant donor. Input material: blood, either unsorted or a sorted T cell fraction (not recorded which). The chain has TRBV7-8 and TRBJ2-5; TRBD1 might be the D (6 bases). The CDR3, as DNA: TGTGCCAGCAGCTTAGGGGGTGGCACAGGGTCCGCGACCCAGTACTTC. Protein sequence: CASSLGGGTGSATQYF.